The sample holds many counts of the clone carrying this TCR beta chain. The data derive from a study of T cells in Graves' hyperthyroidism and ophthalmopathy. Authors of the study amplified TCR beta CDR3 regions from RNA transcripts. The HTBI primer set was used in a first-round RT-PCR of the TCR CDR3. From the multiplex PCR reads, TCRdb called clonotypes with MiXCR, one entry per CDR3 protein. The table lists over 500,000 distinct CDR3 sequences, roughly a sixth of them singletons. Per germline, CDR1 SGHAT and CDR2 FQNNGV. V was trimmed by 4 bases and J by 6 bases, leaving 7 bases between them. The CDR3 is made up of 12 amino acids.

Material for sequencing was blood. The V gene is TRBV11-2, the J gene TRBJ2-1; D is undetermined. The TCR comes from a woman under 40 with Graves' ophthalmopathy. CDR3 DNA: TGTGCCAGCAGCTCTGTCGGCAATGAGCAGTTCTTC. It yields the protein CASSSVGNEQFF.